This T cell receptor beta chain was identified in a study of vaccination effects on CD4 cells after COVID-19. About the research overall: The participants, recipients of two vaccine doses, got either BNT162b2 or mRNA-1273. Study-level results: Convalescent patients numbered few in the study; early post-infection timepoints were missing entirely. There was marked clonal contraction among infection- and vaccine-induced clones late after vaccination.

With the ViraFEST assay, the study expanded antigen-specific CD4+ T cells using viral peptide pools, then sequenced them. Subsequent to approximately 11 days of culture, CD4+ T cells were isolated. According to the study, vaccine recipients showed no prior SARS-CoV-2 infection and negative nucleocapsid antibodies. At days 3 and 7, half of the medium was exchanged for IL-2 medium. This CDR3 is built from 15 residues. V lost 5 bases, J lost 6 bases, and 9 bases stayed unmatched. Germline CDR1 reads LNHDA; CDR2 reads SQIVND (reference sequence). There are a few counts of this clone. The antigen remains undetermined. Clones were sequenced by immunoSEQ multiplex PCR, and TCRdb holds only the in-frame ones, with some missing. The profile shows approximately 68,000 clones, around 78% of them singletons.

The rearrangement links TRBV19 to TRBJ1-5, with 8 bases fitting TRBD1. This specimen consisted of CD4+ T cells from PBMCs cultured with SARS-CoV-2 spike peptides, obtained before COVID-19 vaccination. This sequence originates from a human donor who received a COVID-19 vaccine. The CDR3 nucleotides read TGTGCCAGTAGTTCAAGGACAGGGAACGGTCAGCCCCAGCATTTT. Amino acid sequence: CASSSRTGNGQPQHF.